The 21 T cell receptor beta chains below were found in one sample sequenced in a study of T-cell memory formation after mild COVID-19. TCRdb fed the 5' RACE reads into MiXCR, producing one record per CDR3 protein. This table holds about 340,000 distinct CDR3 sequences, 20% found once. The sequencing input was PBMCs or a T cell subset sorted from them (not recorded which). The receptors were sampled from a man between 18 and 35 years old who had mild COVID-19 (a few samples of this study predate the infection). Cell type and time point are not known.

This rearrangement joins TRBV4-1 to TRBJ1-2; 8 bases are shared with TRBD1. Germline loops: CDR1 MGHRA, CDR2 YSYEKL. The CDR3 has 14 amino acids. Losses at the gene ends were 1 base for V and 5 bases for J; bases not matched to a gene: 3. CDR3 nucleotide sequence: TGCGCCAGCAGCCAAGTACAGGGGGATTATGGCTACACCTTC. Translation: CASSQVQGDYGYTF.

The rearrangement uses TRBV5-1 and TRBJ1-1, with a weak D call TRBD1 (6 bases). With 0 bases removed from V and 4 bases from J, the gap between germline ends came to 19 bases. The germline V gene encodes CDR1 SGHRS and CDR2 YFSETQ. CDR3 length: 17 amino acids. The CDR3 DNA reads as TGCGCCAGCAGCTTGGCCCCTTCCCGACAGGCTGCCACTGAAGCTTTCTTT. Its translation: CASSLAPSRQAATEAFF.

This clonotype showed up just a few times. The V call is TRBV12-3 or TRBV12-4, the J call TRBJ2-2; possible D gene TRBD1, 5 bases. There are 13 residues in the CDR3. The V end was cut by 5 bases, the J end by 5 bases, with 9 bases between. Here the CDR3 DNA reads TGTGCCAGCAGTGACAAGGGGACCGGGGAGCTGTTTTTT. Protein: CASSDKGTGELFF.

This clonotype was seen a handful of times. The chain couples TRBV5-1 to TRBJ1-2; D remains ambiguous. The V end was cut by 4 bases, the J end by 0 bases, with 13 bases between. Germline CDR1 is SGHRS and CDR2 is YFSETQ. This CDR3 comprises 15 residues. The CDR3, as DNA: TGCGCCAGCAGCCTTGGAACAGCAGCTAACTATGGCTACACCTTC. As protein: CASSLGTAANYGYTF.

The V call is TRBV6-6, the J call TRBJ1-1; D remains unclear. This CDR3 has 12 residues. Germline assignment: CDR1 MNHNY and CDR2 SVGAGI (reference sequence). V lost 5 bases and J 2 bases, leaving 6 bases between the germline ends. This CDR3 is CASSVDNTEAFF. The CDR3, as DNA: TGTGCCAGCAGTGTCGATAACACTGAAGCTTTCTTT.

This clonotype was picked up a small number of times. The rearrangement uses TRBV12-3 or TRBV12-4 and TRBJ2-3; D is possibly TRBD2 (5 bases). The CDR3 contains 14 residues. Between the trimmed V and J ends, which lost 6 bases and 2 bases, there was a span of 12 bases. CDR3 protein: CASSRGRYTDTQYF. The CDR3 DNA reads TGTGCCAGCAGCCGCGGGCGCTACACAGATACGCAGTATTTT.

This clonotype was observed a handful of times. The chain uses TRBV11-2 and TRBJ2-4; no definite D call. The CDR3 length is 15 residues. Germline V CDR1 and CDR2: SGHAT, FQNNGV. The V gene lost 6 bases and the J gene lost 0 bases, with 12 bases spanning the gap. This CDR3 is CASSSLWTAKNIQYF. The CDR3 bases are TGTGCCAGCAGTTCTCTGTGGACAGCCAAAAACATTCAGTACTTC.

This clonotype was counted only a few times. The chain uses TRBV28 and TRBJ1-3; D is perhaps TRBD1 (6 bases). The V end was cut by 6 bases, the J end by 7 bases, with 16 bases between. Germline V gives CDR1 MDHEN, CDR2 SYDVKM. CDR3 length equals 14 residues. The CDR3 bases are TGTGCCAGCAGCCTCCGGGGGGCTTCTAACACCATATATTTT. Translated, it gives CASSLRGASNTIYF.

CDR3 coding DNA: TGTGCCAGCGGTACGGGACAGGCTGGCTACGAGCAGTACGTC. It is translated as CASGTGQAGYEQYV. The V and J genes are TRBV6-5 and TRBJ2-7; 8 positions match TRBD1. This CDR3 is 14 amino acids long. J gave up 3 bases and V 8 bases, and 9 bases lay outside the gene matches. Germline-derived CDR1 and CDR2 are MNHEY and SVGAGI.

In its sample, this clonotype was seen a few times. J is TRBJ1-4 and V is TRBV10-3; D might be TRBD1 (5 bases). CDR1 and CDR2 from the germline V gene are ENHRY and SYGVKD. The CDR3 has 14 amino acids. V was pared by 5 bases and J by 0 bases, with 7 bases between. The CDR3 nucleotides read TGTGCCATCAGTCAGGGCACAACTAATGAAAAACTGTTTTTT. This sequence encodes CAISQGTTNEKLFF.

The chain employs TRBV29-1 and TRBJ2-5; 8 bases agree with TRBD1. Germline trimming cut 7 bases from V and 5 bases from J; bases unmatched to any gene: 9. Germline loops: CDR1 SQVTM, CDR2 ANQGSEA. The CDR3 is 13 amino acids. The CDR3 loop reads CSAPGGAFETQYF. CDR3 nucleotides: TGCAGCGCCCCAGGGGGCGCGTTCGAGACCCAGTACTTC.

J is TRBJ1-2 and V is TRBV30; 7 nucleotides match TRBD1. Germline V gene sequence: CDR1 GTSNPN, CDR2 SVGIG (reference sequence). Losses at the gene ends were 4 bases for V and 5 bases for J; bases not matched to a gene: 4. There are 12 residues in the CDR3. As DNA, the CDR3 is TGTGCCTGGAAGGGGGCCGTATATGGCTACACCTTC. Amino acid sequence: CAWKGAVYGYTF.

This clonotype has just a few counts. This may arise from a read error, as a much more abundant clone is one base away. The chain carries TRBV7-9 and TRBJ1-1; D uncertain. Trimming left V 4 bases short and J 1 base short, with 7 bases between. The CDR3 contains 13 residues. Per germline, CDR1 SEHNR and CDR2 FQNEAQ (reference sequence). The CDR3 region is CASSSERNTEAFF. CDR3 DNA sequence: TGTGCCAGCAGCTCCGAGAGGAACACTGAAGCTTTCTTT.

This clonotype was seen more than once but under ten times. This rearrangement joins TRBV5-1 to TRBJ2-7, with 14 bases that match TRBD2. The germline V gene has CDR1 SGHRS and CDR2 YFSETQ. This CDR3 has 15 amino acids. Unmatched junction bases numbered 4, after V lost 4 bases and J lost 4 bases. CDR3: CASSLTSGGAYEQYF. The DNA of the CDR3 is TGCGCCAGCAGCCTGACTAGCGGGGGGGCTTACGAGCAGTACTTC.

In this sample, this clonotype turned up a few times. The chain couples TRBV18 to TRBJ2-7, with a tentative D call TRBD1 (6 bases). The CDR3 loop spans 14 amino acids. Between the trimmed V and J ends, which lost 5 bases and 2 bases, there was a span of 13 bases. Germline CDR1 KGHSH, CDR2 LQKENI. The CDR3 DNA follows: TGTGCCAGCTCAAGTTCATCAGGGGCCTACGAGCAGTACGTC. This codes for CASSSSSGAYEQYV.

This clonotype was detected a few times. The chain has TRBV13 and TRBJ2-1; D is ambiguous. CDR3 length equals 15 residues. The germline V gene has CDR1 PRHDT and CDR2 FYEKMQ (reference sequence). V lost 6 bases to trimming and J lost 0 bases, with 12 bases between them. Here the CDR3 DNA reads TGTGCCAGCAGACCAACGGAAAGCTCCTACAATGAGCAGTTCTTC. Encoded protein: CASRPTESSYNEQFF.

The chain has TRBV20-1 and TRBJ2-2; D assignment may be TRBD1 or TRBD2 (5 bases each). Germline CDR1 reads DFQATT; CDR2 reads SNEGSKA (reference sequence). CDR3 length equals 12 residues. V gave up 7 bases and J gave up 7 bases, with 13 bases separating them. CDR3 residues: CSVLGAGGELFF. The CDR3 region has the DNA TGCAGTGTCCTAGGGGCGGGCGGGGAGCTGTTTTTT.

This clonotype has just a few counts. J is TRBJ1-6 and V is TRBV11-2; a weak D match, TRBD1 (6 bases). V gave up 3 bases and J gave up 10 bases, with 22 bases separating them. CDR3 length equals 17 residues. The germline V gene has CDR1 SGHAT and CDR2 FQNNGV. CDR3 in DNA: TGTGCCAGCAGCTTTGCACCTATAGGGGGGCCTGAATCACCCCTCCACTTT. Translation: CASSFAPIGGPESPLHF. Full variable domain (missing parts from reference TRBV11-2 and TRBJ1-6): EAGVAQSPRYKIIEKRQSVAFWCNPISGHATLYWYQQILGQGPKLLIQFQNNGVVDDSQLPKDRFSAERLKGVDSTLKIQPAKLEDSAVYLCASSFAPIGGPESPLHFGNGTRLTVT.

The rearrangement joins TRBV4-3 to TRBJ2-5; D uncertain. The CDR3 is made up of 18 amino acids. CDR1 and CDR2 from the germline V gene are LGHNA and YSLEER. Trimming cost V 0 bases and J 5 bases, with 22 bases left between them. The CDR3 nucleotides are TGCGCCAGCAGCCAAGAGAGTGCTCTTCTGGCAGACGGGGAGACCCAGTACTTC. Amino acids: CASSQESALLADGETQYF.

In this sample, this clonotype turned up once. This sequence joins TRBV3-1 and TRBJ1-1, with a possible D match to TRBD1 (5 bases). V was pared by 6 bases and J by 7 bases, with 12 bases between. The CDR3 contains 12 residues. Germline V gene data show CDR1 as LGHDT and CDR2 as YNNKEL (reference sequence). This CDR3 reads CASSPGTYEAFF. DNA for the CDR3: TGTGCCAGCAGTCCCGGGACGTATGAAGCTTTCTTT.

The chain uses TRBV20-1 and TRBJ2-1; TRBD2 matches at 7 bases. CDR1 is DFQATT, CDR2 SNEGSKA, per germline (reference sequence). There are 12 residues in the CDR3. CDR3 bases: TGCAGCTCCAAAATCGGGGGGAATGAGCAGTTCTTC. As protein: CSSKIGGNEQFF.